This passage covers 32 T cell receptor beta chains from one sample sequenced in a study of identical twins. TCRdb fed the 5' RACE reads into MiXCR, producing one record per CDR3 protein. The repertoire holds approximately 140,000 distinct CDR3 sequences, with roughly 3.2% as singletons. Sequences were obtained from memory T cells sorted from blood. These receptors all come from a man in his late teens or twenties in good health.

This clonotype was observed many times. The chain recombines TRBV21-1 with TRBJ1-2; the DNA was not used to check the table's D call, TRBD1. TRBV21-1 is a documented pseudogene. This CDR3 is 16 amino acids long. The CDR3: CASKPRFSDRMGGYTF. DNA for the CDR3: TGTGCCAGCAAACCCAGGTTCTCGGACAGGATGGGCGGCTACACCTTC.

This clonotype has ten or more counts. This chain joins TRBV5-1 and TRBJ1-1; perhaps TRBD1 as D (6 bases). CDR1 SGHRS and CDR2 YFSETQ come from the germline V gene. Trimming cost V 2 bases and J 1 base, with 15 bases left between them. The CDR3 extends over 16 amino acids. CDR3 amino acids: CASSFMAGDSNTEAFF. CDR3 DNA sequence: TGCGCCAGCAGCTTCATGGCAGGGGACTCGAACACTGAAGCTTTCTTT.

This clonotype appeared many times. The chain uses TRBV13 and TRBJ1-1; 9 positions match TRBD1. The CDR3 loop spans 15 amino acids. Trimming at V came to 5 bases and at J to 5 bases, leaving 9 bases not matched to a gene. Germline CDR1 is PRHDT and CDR2 is FYEKMQ (reference sequence). CDR3 DNA: TGTGCCAGCAGCCCCCCCAGGGACAGGGCGACTGAAGCTTTCTTT. It codes for CASSPPRDRATEAFF.

This clonotype was seen many times. This chain connects TRBV12-3 or TRBV12-4 to TRBJ2-1, with 8 bases identical to TRBD1. The CDR3 contains 13 residues. Trimming took 7 bases from V and 4 from J; bases not matched to a gene: 3. The CDR3 spells CASTQGAYNEQFF. The DNA of the CDR3 is TGTGCCAGCACGCAGGGGGCTTACAATGAGCAGTTCTTC.

This clonotype was seen many times. The chain carries TRBV24-1 and TRBJ2-1; TRBD2 aligns across 9 bases. Trimming at V came to 1 base and at J to 9 bases, leaving 6 bases not matched to a gene. Germline CDR1 is KGHDR and CDR2 is SFDVKD. CDR3 size: 15 residues. The CDR3 here is CATSDFLGLASEQFF. DNA of the CDR3: TGTGCCACCAGTGATTTTTTGGGACTAGCATCTGAGCAGTTCTTC.

This clonotype has a count of ten or more. The J gene is TRBJ2-1, the V gene TRBV20-1; D unclear. The CDR3 has 12 residues. Germline V gene data show CDR1 as DFQATT and CDR2 as SNEGSKA (reference sequence). V lost 0 bases and J 10 bases, leaving 10 bases between the germline ends. The CDR3 bases are TGCAGTGCTAGAGATCAATTGCGGGAGCAGTTCTTC. Amino acids: CSARDQLREQFF.

This clonotype appeared many times. At one end, the junction sequence differs from germline, possibly due to a read error. CDR3 nucleotide sequence: TGTAGTGGGAGGGGGGAGGGTTACAATGAGCAGTTCTTC. Translation gives CSGRGEGYNEQFF. The chain carries TRBV20-1 and TRBJ2-1; D perhaps matches TRBD2 (7 bases). This CDR3 has 13 amino acids. In germline, CDR1 is DFQATT, CDR2 SNEGSKA (reference sequence).

This clonotype was counted at least ten times. This sequence joins TRBV7-2 and TRBJ1-1; D unresolved. The germline V and J ends were trimmed by 5 bases and 5 bases, with 12 bases remaining between them. The CDR3 runs to 13 residues. The germline V gene encodes CDR1 SGHTA and CDR2 FQGNSA. CDR3 in amino acids: CASSPVGRTEAFF. CDR3 DNA: TGTGCCAGCAGCCCCGTGGGTAGAACTGAAGCTTTCTTT.

This clonotype was seen at least ten times. The chain joins TRBV6-1 to TRBJ1-4, with 7 bases fitting TRBD1. Germline loops: CDR1 MNHNS, CDR2 SASEGT. V shed 7 bases and J 0 bases; nucleotides not matched to a gene: 17. CDR3 length: 19 amino acids. In DNA form, the CDR3 reads TGTGCCAGCACCACGGACAGGAGCTACTCTTATGCAACTAATGAAAAACTGTTTTTT. Protein product: CASTTDRSYSYATNEKLFF.

This clonotype has at least ten counts. The J gene is TRBJ2-2, the V gene TRBV12-3 or TRBV12-4, with 10 bases identical to TRBD2. This CDR3 is 15 amino acids long. J was trimmed by 4 bases and V by 4 bases; bases with no gene match: 3. CDR3 loop: CASSSVAGGTGELFF. CDR3 in DNA: TGTGCCAGCAGTTCGGTAGCGGGAGGCACCGGGGAGCTGTTTTTT.

This clonotype was seen repeatedly, ten times or more. The V and J genes are TRBV6-5 and TRBJ2-1; 7 nucleotides align to TRBD1. J gave up 6 bases and V 3 bases, and 2 bases lay outside the gene matches. The CDR3 spans 13 residues. Germline V gene data show CDR1 as MNHEY and CDR2 as SVGAGI. The CDR3 nucleotides read TGTGCCAGCAGTTATAACAGGGGCAATGAGCAGTTCTTC. Translating it yields CASSYNRGNEQFF.

This clonotype was picked up many times. This chain links TRBV11-2 with TRBJ2-5, with a tentative D call TRBD1 (6 bases). The CDR3 covers 17 residues. Trimming pared 1 base from V and 2 bases from J, leaving 17 bases between. CDR1 is SGHAT, CDR2 FQNNGV, per germline. The CDR3 coding sequence is TGTGCCAGCAGCTTAGGGGGGCCGGGCCGAGAACAAGAGACCCAGTACTTC. This codes for CASSLGGPGREQETQYF.

In its sample, this clonotype was seen many times. The chain couples TRBV27 to TRBJ2-3; 9 bases line up with TRBD2. The CDR3 is 13 residues long. The germline gives CDR1 MNHEY, CDR2 SMNVEV (reference sequence). Trimming removed 4 bases from V and 8 bases from J; junction bases left unmatched: 4. In nucleotides, the CDR3 is TGTGCCAGCAGTTGGGGAGCGGGAGGTACGCAGTATTTT. Protein sequence: CASSWGAGGTQYF.

The chain employs TRBV29-1 and TRBJ2-5; 7 bases align to TRBD1. The germline gives CDR1 SQVTM, CDR2 ANQGSEA. The CDR3 runs 15 residues. Germline trimming cut 5 bases from V and 5 bases from J; bases unmatched to any gene: 14. CDR3 amino acids: CSVSTSRQGLETQYF. CDR3 in DNA: TGCAGCGTTTCCACCTCAAGACAGGGCTTGGAGACCCAGTACTTC. Drawing the rest from reference TRBV29-1 and TRBJ2-5, the complete variable domain is SAVISQKPSRDICQRGTSLTIQCQVDSQVTMMFWYRQQPGQSLTLIATANQGSEATYESGFVIDKFPISRPNLTFSTLTVSNMSPEDSSIYLCSVSTSRQGLETQYFGPGTRLLVL.

At least ten counts were recorded for this clonotype. This rearrangement joins TRBV5-1 to TRBJ1-2; D perhaps matches TRBD1 (5 bases). Germline values: CDR1 SGHRS, CDR2 YFSETQ. V lost 4 bases and J 8 bases, leaving 21 bases between the germline ends. The CDR3 loop spans 15 amino acids. This CDR3 is CASSPGRGEDRGYTF. DNA of the CDR3: TGCGCCAGCAGCCCCGGCCGGGGGGAGGACCGAGGCTACACCTTC.

This clonotype was seen at least ten times. The genes are TRBV12-3 or TRBV12-4 and TRBJ2-1; perhaps TRBD2 as D (6 bases). The CDR3 spans 14 residues. The V gene lost 6 bases and the J gene lost 1 base, with 10 bases spanning the gap. CDR3 region: CASSNGGSYNEQFF. CDR3 in DNA: TGTGCCAGCAGCAATGGGGGGTCCTACAATGAGCAGTTCTTC.

This clonotype was seen many times. The rearrangement uses TRBV12-3 or TRBV12-4 and TRBJ2-2; D is perhaps TRBD1 (6 bases). CDR3 size: 14 residues. V gave up 9 bases and J gave up 2 bases, with 13 bases separating them. The CDR3 DNA reads as TGTGCCAGTAGACAGGAGGTTAACACCGGGGAGCTGTTTTTT. It specifies CASRQEVNTGELFF.

This clonotype was seen at least ten times. The chain couples TRBV6-1 to TRBJ1-1; a possible D gene is TRBD1 (6 bases). Trimming left V 6 bases short and J 1 base short, with 9 bases between. The CDR3 length is 13 residues. CDR1 is MNHNS and CDR2 is SASEGT in the germline V gene. The CDR3 sequence is CASSVGQNTEAFF. The CDR3 region has the DNA TGTGCCAGCAGCGTGGGACAGAACACTGAAGCTTTCTTT.

This clonotype was found many times. As DNA, the CDR3 is TGTGCCAGCAGTGGAAGCCAAGAGACCCAGTACTTC. This sequence encodes CASSGSQETQYF. The V and J genes are TRBV6-2 or TRBV6-3 and TRBJ2-5; D gene ambiguous. Germline CDR1 MNHEY, CDR2 SVGEGT. Trimming removed 5 bases from V and 1 base from J, with 5 bases in between. This CDR3 comprises 12 residues.

This clonotype has at least ten counts. V gene TRBV7-8 combines with J gene TRBJ2-5; 10 positions match TRBD2. V gave up 5 bases and J gave up 4 bases; unmatched junction bases: 7. CDR3 length: 15 amino acids. CDR1 is SGHVS and CDR2 is FQNEAQ in the germline V gene. Here the CDR3 reads CASSQAGGVGETQYF. In nucleotides, the CDR3 is TGTGCCAGCAGCCAAGCGGGAGGGGTCGGAGAGACCCAGTACTTC.

This clonotype has a count of ten or more. This rearrangement joins TRBV5-1 to TRBJ2-1, with 9 bases aligning to TRBD2. Per germline, CDR1 SGHRS and CDR2 YFSETQ. The ends lost 0 bases at V and 8 bases at J; junction bases unmatched: 6. The CDR3 sequence is 15 residues long. The CDR3 spells CASSLAASGTHEQFF. In nucleotides, the CDR3 is TGCGCCAGCAGCTTGGCGGCTAGCGGGACTCATGAGCAGTTCTTC.

In its sample, this clonotype was seen many times. This chain joins TRBV20-1 and TRBJ2-1; 7 bases fit TRBD2. The germline V gene has CDR1 DFQATT and CDR2 SNEGSKA (reference sequence). With 7 bases clipped from V and 6 bases from J, the junction kept 12 bases outside the gene matches. CDR3 size: 14 residues. CDR3: CSERRASGINEQFF. CDR3 DNA: TGCAGTGAAAGGAGGGCTAGCGGCATCAATGAGCAGTTCTTC.

This clonotype came up a few times. The V and J genes are TRBV18 and TRBJ1-1; D uncertain. V was trimmed by 3 bases and J by 0 bases, leaving 11 bases between them. Per the germline V gene, CDR1 is KGHSH and CDR2 is LQKENI. The CDR3 runs to 15 residues. CDR3 bases: TGTGCCAGCTCACCTCGTCAGACCATGAACACTGAAGCTTTCTTT. Protein: CASSPRQTMNTEAFF. The full variable domain, rest sourced from reference TRBV18 and TRBJ1-1, is NAGVMQNPRHLVRRRGQEARLRCSPMKGHSHVYWYRQLPEEGLKFMVYLQKENIIDESGMPKERFSAEFPKEGPSILRIQQVVRGDSAAYFCASSPRQTMNTEAFFGQGTRLTVV.

This clonotype showed up many times. The chain has TRBV7-2 and TRBJ2-3, with D unresolved. Germline values: CDR1 SGHTA, CDR2 FQGNSA. The CDR3 contains 14 residues. V lost 5 bases to trimming and J lost 2 bases, with 11 bases between them. CDR3 in DNA: TGTGCCAGCAGCCCACCACCGATCACAGATACGCAGTATTTT. Translation: CASSPPPITDTQYF.

This clonotype was counted many times. V usage is TRBV24-1 and J usage is TRBJ2-3, with 11 bases fitting TRBD2. CDR1 and CDR2 (germline): KGHDR, SFDVKD. This CDR3 comprises 15 residues. V lost 9 bases and J lost 1; bases outside the gene matches: 5. CDR3 DNA sequence: TGTGCCACCGGGACTAGCGGTGGGGGCACAGATACGCAGTATTTT. The encoded protein is CATGTSGGGTDTQYF.

This clonotype was observed at least ten times. This sequence joins TRBV9 and TRBJ1-1; D perhaps matches TRBD1 (5 bases). The CDR3 length is 15 residues. Trimming removed 0 bases from V and 3 bases from J, with 12 bases in between. CDR1 is SGDLS, CDR2 YYNGEE, per germline. CDR3 in amino acids: CASSVEGRGHTEAFF. Here the CDR3 DNA reads TGTGCCAGCAGCGTAGAGGGCCGGGGCCACACTGAAGCTTTCTTT.

This clonotype showed up many times. The CDR3, as DNA: TGTGCCAGCAGCCTGAGGGGGTCATACTACAATGAGCAGTTCTTC. Translating it yields CASSLRGSYYNEQFF. The J gene is TRBJ2-1, the V gene TRBV11-2; D is possibly TRBD1 (6 bases). V gave up 5 bases and J gave up 3 bases, with 14 bases separating them. CDR3 length equals 15 residues. The germline V gene has CDR1 SGHAT and CDR2 FQNNGV.

This clonotype was detected many times. The chain joins TRBV2 to TRBJ1-5; D ambiguous. Trimming stripped 5 bases from V and 6 bases from J, with 20 bases between. Per the germline V gene, CDR1 is SNHLY and CDR2 is FYNNEI. The CDR3 loop spans 16 amino acids. CDR3 in amino acids: CASSTRSHQIGQPQHF. CDR3 nucleotide sequence: TGTGCCAGCAGTACCCGATCGCATCAGATCGGTCAGCCCCAGCATTTT.

This clonotype was detected ten times or more. V gene TRBV24-1 combines with J gene TRBJ2-7; D gene ambiguous. V was cut by 0 bases and J by 1 base, with 12 bases left in between. Germline V CDR1 and CDR2: KGHDR, SFDVKD. CDR3 size: 16 residues. The CDR3 sequence: CATSDLSVAESYEQYV. The CDR3 DNA reads as TGTGCCACCAGTGATTTGAGTGTGGCAGAATCCTACGAGCAGTACGTC.

This chain uses TRBV20-1 with TRBJ2-2, with D possibly matching TRBD2 (6 bases). This CDR3 comprises 16 residues. Germline CDR1 and CDR2: DFQATT and SNEGSKA (reference sequence). The germline V and J ends were trimmed by 1 base and 5 bases, with 17 bases remaining between them. CDR3 coding DNA: TGCAGTGCTAGAGTAGCGGCAAAGGGGTGGACCGGGGAGCTGTTTTTT. Its protein is CSARVAAKGWTGELFF.

V is TRBV3-1 and J is TRBJ2-7; 7 bases map to TRBD2. The CDR3 covers 13 residues. Germline V gene data show CDR1 as LGHDT and CDR2 as YNNKEL (reference sequence). J was trimmed by 6 bases and V by 4 bases; bases with no gene match: 6. CDR3 amino acids: CASSPSPSGEQYF. CDR3 in DNA: TGTGCCAGCAGCCCCTCTCCTAGCGGCGAGCAGTACTTC.

This clonotype was detected ten times or more. The rearrangement links TRBV12-3 or TRBV12-4 to TRBJ2-4; 13 nucleotides line up with TRBD2. The CDR3 extends over 18 amino acids. J was trimmed by 10 bases and V by 6 bases; bases with no gene match: 18. The CDR3 is CASRPGLAGDPLLSIQYF. The CDR3 coding sequence is TGTGCCAGCAGACCTGGACTAGCGGGAGACCCTCTTCTTTCTATTCAGTACTTC.